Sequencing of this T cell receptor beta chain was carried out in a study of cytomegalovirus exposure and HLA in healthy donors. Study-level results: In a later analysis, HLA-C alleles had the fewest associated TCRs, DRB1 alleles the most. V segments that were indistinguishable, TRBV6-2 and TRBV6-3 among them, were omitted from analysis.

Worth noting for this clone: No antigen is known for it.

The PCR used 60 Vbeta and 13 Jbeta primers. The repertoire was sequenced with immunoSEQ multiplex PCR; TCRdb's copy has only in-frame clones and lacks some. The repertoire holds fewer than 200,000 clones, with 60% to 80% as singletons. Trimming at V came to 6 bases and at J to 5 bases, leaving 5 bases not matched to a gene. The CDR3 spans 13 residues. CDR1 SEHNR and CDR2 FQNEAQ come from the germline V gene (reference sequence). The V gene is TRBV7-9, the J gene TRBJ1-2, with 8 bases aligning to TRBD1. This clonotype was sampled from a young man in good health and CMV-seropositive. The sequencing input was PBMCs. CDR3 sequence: CASRPDRGYGYTF. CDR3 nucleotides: TGTGCCAGCAGACCAGACAGGGGATATGGCTACACCTTC.